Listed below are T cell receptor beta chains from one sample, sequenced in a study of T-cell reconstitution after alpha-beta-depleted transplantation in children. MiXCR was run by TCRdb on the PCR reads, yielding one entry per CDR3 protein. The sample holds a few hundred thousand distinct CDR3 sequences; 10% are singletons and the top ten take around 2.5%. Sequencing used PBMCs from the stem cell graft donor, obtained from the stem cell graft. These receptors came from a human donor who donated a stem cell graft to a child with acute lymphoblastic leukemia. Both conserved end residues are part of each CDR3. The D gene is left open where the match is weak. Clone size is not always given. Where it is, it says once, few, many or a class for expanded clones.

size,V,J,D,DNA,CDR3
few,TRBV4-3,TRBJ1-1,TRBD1,TGCGCCAGCAGCCATGCGGACAGGGAGGACACTGAAGCTTTCTTT,CASSHADREDTEAFF
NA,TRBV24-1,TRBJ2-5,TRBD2,TGTGCCACCAGTGATTTGCCTGCGGGAGGCCGGGAGACCCAGTACTTC,CATSDLPAGGRETQYF
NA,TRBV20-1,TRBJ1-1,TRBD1,TGCAGTGCTAAAAAGGGGGCAAAGACTGAAGCTTTCTTT,CSAKKGAKTEAFF
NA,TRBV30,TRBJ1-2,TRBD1,TGTGCCTGGAGTGTGTCACAGGGGGCCATCTACACCTTC,CAWSVSQGAIYTF
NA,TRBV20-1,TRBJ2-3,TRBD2,TGCAGTGCGAAAGCAAGGGCGGGGGGATGGACCACAGATACGCAGTATTTT,CSAKARAGGWTTDTQYF
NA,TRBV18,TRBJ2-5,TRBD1,TGTGCCAGCTCACAACAGGGGGCGGCTAAAGAGACCCAGTACTTC,CASSQQGAAKETQYF
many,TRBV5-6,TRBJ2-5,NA,TGTGCCAGCAACTTGGCCGGACAAGAGACCCAGTACTTC,CASNLAGQETQYF
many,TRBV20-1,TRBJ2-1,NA,TGCAGTCAAAGGAGGGTAAGCTCCTACAATGAGCAGTTCTTC,CSQRRVSSYNEQFF
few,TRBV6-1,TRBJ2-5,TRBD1,TGTGCCAGCCTCCCCGGGACAGGGCATGGGGAGACCCAGTACTTC,CASLPGTGHGETQYF
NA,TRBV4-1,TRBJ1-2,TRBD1,TGCGCCAGCAGCCGCGGAACAGGGGACAGCTATGGCTACACCTTC,CASSRGTGDSYGYTF
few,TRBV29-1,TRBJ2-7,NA,TGCAGCGTTGTGAGGGGGAACGAGCAGTACTTC,CSVVRGNEQYF
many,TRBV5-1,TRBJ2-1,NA,TGCGCCAGCAGCTTGGGACAGGCCTACAATGAGCAGTTCTTC,CASSLGQAYNEQFF
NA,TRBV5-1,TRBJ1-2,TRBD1,TGCGCCAGCCAGGAGTTTCGGACAGGGACTGCGGGCGGCTACACCTTC,CASQEFRTGTAGGYTF
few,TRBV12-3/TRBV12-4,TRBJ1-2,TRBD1,TGTGCCAGCAGTTGGGGACAGGGGGACGGCTACACCTTC,CASSWGQGDGYTF
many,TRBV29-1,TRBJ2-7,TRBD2,TGCAGCGTGGCTCGGACTAGCGGGAGCCAAATTCGTTTCGAGCAGTACTTC,CSVARTSGSQIRFEQYF
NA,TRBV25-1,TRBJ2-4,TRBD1,TGTGCCAGCAGTGGAATGACAGGGGCCAAAAACATTCAGTACTTC,CASSGMTGAKNIQYF
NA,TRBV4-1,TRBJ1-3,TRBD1,TGCGCCAGCAGCCAAGGTTCAGGGGGGTATGGAAACACCATATATTTT,CASSQGSGGYGNTIYF
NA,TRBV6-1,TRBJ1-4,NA,TGTGCCAGCGGAGAACTGGGGGTGGGTGAAAAACTGTTTTTT,CASGELGVGEKLFF
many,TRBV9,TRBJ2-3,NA,TGTGCCAGCAGCGAGGGGGTAGCGCGACCTGTGGGAGATACGCAGTATTTT,CASSEGVARPVGDTQYF
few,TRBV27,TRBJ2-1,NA,TGTGCCAGCAGTTGGGTGGGCTACAATGAGCAGTTCTTC,CASSWVGYNEQFF
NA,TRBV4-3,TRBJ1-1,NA,TGCGCCAGCAGCCAAGAAGCTGGCAGGCAACACACTGAAGCTTTCTTT,CASSQEAGRQHTEAFF
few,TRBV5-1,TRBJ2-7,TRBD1,TGCGCCAGCAGCTCCCCCGGGACAGGGGGCGACGAGCAGTACTTC,CASSSPGTGGDEQYF
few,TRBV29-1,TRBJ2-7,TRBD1,TGCAGCGTTGAAGATCCGGGACAGGGGGCGTGGGGGGAGCAGTACTTC,CSVEDPGQGAWGEQYF
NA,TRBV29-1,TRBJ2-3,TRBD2,TGCAGCGTCGGACTAGAAGGGCCAGATACGCAGTATTTT,CSVGLEGPDTQYF
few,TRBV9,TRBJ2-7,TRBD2,TGTGCCAGCAGCGTAGTTACTAGCGGGAGTTACGAGCAGTACTTC,CASSVVTSGSYEQYF
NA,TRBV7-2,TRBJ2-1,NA,TGTGCCAGCAGCTCACCAAGGACCTACAATGAGCAGTTCTTC,CASSSPRTYNEQFF
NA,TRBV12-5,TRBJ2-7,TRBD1,TGTGCTAGTGGCCGGCCCCCGGGACAGGGAAACGAGCAGTACTTC,CASGRPPGQGNEQYF
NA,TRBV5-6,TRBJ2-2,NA,TGTGCCAGCAGTCCCCAAGAGGGCTACTTGAACACCGGGGAGCTGTTTTTT,CASSPQEGYLNTGELFF
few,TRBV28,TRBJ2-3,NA,TGTGCCAGCGATACCAGCACAGATACGCAGTATTTT,CASDTSTDTQYF
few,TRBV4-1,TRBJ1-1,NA,TGCGCCAGCAGCCAAGCGGGGAGCACTGAAGCTTTCTTT,CASSQAGSTEAFF
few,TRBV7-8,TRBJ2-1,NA,TGTGCCAGCAGCTTAGGTGGGCAGGGGCCTTACAATGAGCAGTTCTTC,CASSLGGQGPYNEQFF
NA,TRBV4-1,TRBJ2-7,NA,TGCGCCAGCAGCCCGACGCCTCAATCAGATGGGGCCTACGAGCAGTACTTC,CASSPTPQSDGAYEQYF
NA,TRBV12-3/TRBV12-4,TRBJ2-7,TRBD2,TGTGCCAGCAGGTCGACTAGCGGGAGCCGGCACGAGCAGTACTTC,CASRSTSGSRHEQYF
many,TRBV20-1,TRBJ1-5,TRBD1,TGCAGTGCTAGATGGACAGGGGGCGGCAATCAGCCCCAGCATTTT,CSARWTGGGNQPQHF
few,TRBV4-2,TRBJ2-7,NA,TGTGCCAGCAGCCAAGAACAGGTGATGTCCTCCTACGAGCAGTACTTC,CASSQEQVMSSYEQYF
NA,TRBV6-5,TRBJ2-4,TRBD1,TGTGCCAGCAGTTCCAATGGACAGGGGGATAACATTCAGTACTTC,CASSSNGQGDNIQYF
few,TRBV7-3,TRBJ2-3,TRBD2,TGTGCCAGCAGGAGGACTAGCGGGCCGACAGATACGCAGTATTTT,CASRRTSGPTDTQYF
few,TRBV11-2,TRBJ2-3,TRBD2,TGTGCCAGCAGCCTCCCTGGGAGGGCCTCAGATACGCAGTATTTT,CASSLPGRASDTQYF
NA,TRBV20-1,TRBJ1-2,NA,TGCAGTGCTAGAGACCCCGGACGGACTAACTATGGCTACACCTTC,CSARDPGRTNYGYTF
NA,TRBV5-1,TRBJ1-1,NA,TGCGCCAGCCAAAGAGATCAGGTGATGGACACTGAAGCTTTCTTT,CASQRDQVMDTEAFF
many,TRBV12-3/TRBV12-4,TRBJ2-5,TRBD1,TGTGCCAGCAGTTTAGGGACAGGGGGACAAGAGACCCAGTACTTC,CASSLGTGGQETQYF
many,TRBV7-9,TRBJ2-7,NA,TGTGCCAGCACGCCAGGCTCCTACGAGCAGTACTTC,CASTPGSYEQYF
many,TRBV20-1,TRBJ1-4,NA,TGCAGTGCTAAAGGACAGAACAATGAAAAACTGTTTTTT,CSAKGQNNEKLFF